These T cell receptor beta chains were read from a single sample in a study of CD8+CD57+ T cells in acquired aplastic anemia. TCRdb ran MiXCR on the reads and lists one entry per CDR3 protein. The sample includes 180,000 or so distinct CDR3 sequences, 40% to 55% of them seen just once. The sequencing input was sorted CD4+, CD8+, or CD8+CD57+ T cells (not recorded which) from PBMCs. These receptors all come from a human donor with aplastic anemia. CDR3s include the opening cysteine and the closing phenylalanine or tryptophan. D genes are given only for firm matches.

V	D	J	CDR3
TRBV6-5	-	TRBJ2-5	CASSYSRGGRETQYF
TRBV2	TRBD1	TRBJ2-7	CASSSKDRGAYEQYF
TRBV12-3/TRBV12-4	-	TRBJ1-6	CASRRAGNSPLHF
TRBV24-1	-	TRBJ2-7	CATSGQPGMNDEQYF
TRBV7-9	-	TRBJ2-7	CASSNDYIYEQYF
TRBV5-6	-	TRBJ2-6	CASSSLLGSGANVLTF
TRBV10-3	-	TRBJ1-4	CAIRNGAIPNEKLFF
TRBV7-2	-	TRBJ2-2	CASSLAVGTGELFF
TRBV7-2	-	TRBJ2-1	CACCLGPYNEQFF
TRBV5-6	-	TRBJ1-2	CASSLDESGYTF
TRBV27	TRBD2	TRBJ2-3	CASSFLSSGRRDTQYF
TRBV7-8	-	TRBJ2-5	CASSLNSQGTQYF
TRBV20-1	-	TRBJ2-7	CSAAAQGDSVEQYF